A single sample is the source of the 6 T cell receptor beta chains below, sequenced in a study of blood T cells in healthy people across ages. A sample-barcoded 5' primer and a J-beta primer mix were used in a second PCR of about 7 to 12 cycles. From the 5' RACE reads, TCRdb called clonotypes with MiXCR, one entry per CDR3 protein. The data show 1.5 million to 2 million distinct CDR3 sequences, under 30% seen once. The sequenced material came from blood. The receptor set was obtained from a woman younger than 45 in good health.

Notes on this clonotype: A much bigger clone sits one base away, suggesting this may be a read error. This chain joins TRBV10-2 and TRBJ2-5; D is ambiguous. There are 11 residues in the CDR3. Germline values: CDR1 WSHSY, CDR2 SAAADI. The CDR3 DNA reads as TGCGCCAGCAGTGAGGGAGTAGAGCAGCACTTC. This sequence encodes CASSEGVEQHF.

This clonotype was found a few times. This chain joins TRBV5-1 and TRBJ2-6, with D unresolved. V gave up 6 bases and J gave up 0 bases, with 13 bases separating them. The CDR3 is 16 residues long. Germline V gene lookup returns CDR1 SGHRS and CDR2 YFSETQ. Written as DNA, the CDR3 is TGCGCCAGCAACCCGACCTTTACCTCTGGGGCCAACGTCCTGACTTTC. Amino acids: CASNPTFTSGANVLTF.

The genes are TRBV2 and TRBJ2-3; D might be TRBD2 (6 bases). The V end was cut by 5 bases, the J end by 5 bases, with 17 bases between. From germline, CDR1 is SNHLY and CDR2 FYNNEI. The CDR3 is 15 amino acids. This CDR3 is CASSSQLSAGDTQYF. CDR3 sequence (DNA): TGTGCCAGCAGTTCTCAGTTATCAGCGGGAGATACGCAGTATTTT.

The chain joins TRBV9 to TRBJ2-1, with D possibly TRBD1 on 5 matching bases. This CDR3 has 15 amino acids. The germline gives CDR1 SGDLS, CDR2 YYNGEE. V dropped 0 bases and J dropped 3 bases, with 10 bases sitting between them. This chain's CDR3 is CASSVAAGYYNEQFF. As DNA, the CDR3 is TGTGCCAGCAGCGTAGCGGCAGGGTACTACAATGAGCAGTTCTTC.

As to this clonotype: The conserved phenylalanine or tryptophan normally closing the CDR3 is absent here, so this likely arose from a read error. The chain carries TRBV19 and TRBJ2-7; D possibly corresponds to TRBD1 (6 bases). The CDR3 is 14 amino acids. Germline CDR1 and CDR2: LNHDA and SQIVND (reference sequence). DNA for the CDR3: TGTGCCAGTAGTAGGCCAGGGGACACCTACAAGCAGTACTGC. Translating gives CASSRPGDTYKQYC.

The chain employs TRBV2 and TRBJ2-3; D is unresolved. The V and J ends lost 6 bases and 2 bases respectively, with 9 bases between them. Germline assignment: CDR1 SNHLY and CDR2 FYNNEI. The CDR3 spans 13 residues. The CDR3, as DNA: TGTGCCAGCAGCCCTGATTTCACAGATACGCAGTATTTT. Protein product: CASSPDFTDTQYF.